Listed here are 15 T cell receptor beta chains from one sample, sequenced in a study of T cells after yellow fever vaccination. TCRdb fed the 5' RACE reads into MiXCR, producing one record per CDR3 protein. The table records 510,000 or so distinct CDR3 sequences, 15% to 20% of them present only once. Specimen: PBMCs, collected 15 days after the yellow fever booster vaccination. The receptors were gathered from a man aged 25-45 years who received the YFV17D yellow fever vaccine.

The chain employs TRBV12-3 or TRBV12-4 and TRBJ1-5; D gene unclear. CDR3 size: 13 residues. Between the trimmed V and J ends, which lost 6 bases and 1 base, there was a span of 7 bases. CDR3 sequence (DNA): TGTGCCAGCAGGCCCCGGAGCAATCAGCCCCAGCATTTT. This codes for CASRPRSNQPQHF.

This clonotype has a handful of counts. The gene calls are TRBV29-1 and TRBJ2-7; unclear D gene. CDR1 SQVTM and CDR2 ANQGSEA come from the germline V gene. V lost 3 bases to trimming and J lost 3 bases, with 9 bases between them. CDR3 size: 12 residues. The CDR3 nucleotides read TGCAGCGTTGACGGGCTAGACTACGAGCAGTACTTC. Its translation: CSVDGLDYEQYF.

The chain links TRBV18 to TRBJ1-1, with D unclear. The CDR3 runs to 16 residues. V lost 1 base, J lost 1 base, and 13 bases lay in between. Germline CDR1 reads KGHSH; CDR2 reads LQKENI. The chain's CDR3 is CASSPLYLAKNTEAFF. CDR3 DNA sequence: TGTGCCAGCTCACCACTTTATTTGGCGAAGAACACTGAAGCTTTCTTT.

The chain combines TRBV6-2 or TRBV6-3 with TRBJ2-7, with D perhaps TRBD2 (5 bases). The CDR3 is 11 residues long. In germline, CDR1 is MNHEY, CDR2 SVGEGT. V gave up 10 bases and J gave up 3 bases, with 10 bases separating them. CDR3: CATTEGYEQYF. The CDR3 DNA reads as TGTGCCACCACCGAGGGCTACGAGCAGTACTTC.

This clonotype was observed a handful of times. The chain employs TRBV24-1 and TRBJ2-3; D uncertain. The germline V and J ends were trimmed by 5 bases and 11 bases, with 10 bases remaining between them. Germline assignment: CDR1 KGHDR and CDR2 SFDVKD. This CDR3 contains 11 residues. CDR3 in DNA: TGTGCCACCAGTGCCAAGGACCGGCAGTATTTT. It translates to CATSAKDRQYF.

This chain links TRBV5-4 with TRBJ2-2; 9 nucleotides line up with TRBD2. J was trimmed by 1 base and V by 4 bases; bases with no gene match: 5. Germline loops: CDR1 SGHNT, CDR2 YYREEE (reference sequence). The CDR3 has 16 amino acids. The CDR3 DNA sequence: TGTGCCAGCAGCCCCAGCGGGAGGATGAACACCGGGGAGCTGTTTTTT. It specifies CASSPSGRMNTGELFF.

This chain links TRBV11-3 with TRBJ2-7; D gene uncertain. Trimming took off 5 bases at V and 6 bases at J, with 26 bases between the two ends. Looked up from germline, CDR1 is SGHNT and CDR2 is YENEEA. CDR3 size: 17 residues. The DNA for the CDR3 is TGTGCCAGCAGCCCCCTTCCTGAGAGCCCCAACACCCGCGAGCAGTACTTC. It codes for CASSPLPESPNTREQYF.

This clonotype has only one observation. The chain employs TRBV28 and TRBJ2-7, with no clear D. CDR3 length equals 12 residues. V lost 3 bases to trimming and J lost 3 bases, with 6 bases between them. In germline, CDR1 is MDHEN, CDR2 SYDVKM. CDR3 residues: CASSFPVYEQYF. CDR3 in DNA: TGTGCCAGCAGTTTTCCAGTCTACGAGCAGTACTTC.

The chain joins TRBV3-1 to TRBJ1-1; no firm D call. Germline V lookup: CDR1 LGHDT, CDR2 YNNKEL (reference sequence). V lost 0 bases to trimming and J lost 5 bases, with 16 bases between them. The CDR3 sequence is 16 residues long. CDR3 sequence reads: CASSQDLGTLGTEAFF. As DNA, the CDR3 is TGTGCCAGCAGCCAAGATCTGGGAACTCTGGGGACTGAAGCTTTCTTT.

The chain is built from TRBV4-3 and TRBJ2-1; TRBD2 might be the D (6 bases). CDR1 and CDR2 (germline): LGHNA, YSLEER. V was cut by 0 bases and J by 9 bases, with 12 bases left in between. This CDR3 contains 14 residues. The DNA for the CDR3 is TGCGCCAGCAGCCAAGATCTGCGGGACGGTGAGCAGTTCTTC. This encodes CASSQDLRDGEQFF.

This rearrangement joins TRBV18 to TRBJ2-7; D is undetermined. CDR1 KGHSH and CDR2 LQKENI come from the germline V gene. Trimming pared 3 bases from V and 4 bases from J, leaving 10 bases between. There are 13 residues in the CDR3. CDR3 nucleotide sequence: TGTGCCAGCTCACCCCTCAGTGATTACGAGCAGTACTTC. Its protein product is CASSPLSDYEQYF. Together with reference TRBV18 and TRBJ2-7, the CDR3 gives the full variable domain: NAGVMQNPRHLVRRRGQEARLRCSPMKGHSHVYWYRQLPEEGLKFMVYLQKENIIDESGMPKERFSAEFPKEGPSILRIQQVVRGDSAAYFCASSPLSDYEQYFGPGTRLTVT.

This clonotype was counted only a few times. The chain carries TRBV28 and TRBJ2-7, with D uncertain. From germline, CDR1 is MDHEN and CDR2 SYDVKM. The V end lost 4 bases, the J end lost 0 bases, and 10 bases lay between the germline ends. The CDR3 loop spans 14 amino acids. CDR3 amino acids: CASSSFRTSYEQYF. The DNA for the CDR3 is TGTGCCAGCAGTTCCTTCAGAACCTCCTACGAGCAGTACTTC.

This clonotype was counted many times. This rearrangement joins TRBV20-1 to TRBJ2-7; 8 bases fit TRBD2. From germline, CDR1 is DFQATT and CDR2 SNEGSKA (reference sequence). After removal of 6 bases from V and 3 bases from J, the junction contained 7 bases not matched to a gene. The CDR3 contains 13 residues. The CDR3 coding sequence is TGCAGTGCCCCGAGCGGGAGCCTCTACGAGCAGTACTTC. It codes for CSAPSGSLYEQYF.

The chain joins TRBV7-8 to TRBJ2-7; 12 nucleotides agree with TRBD2. This CDR3 has 20 amino acids. CDR1 is SGHVS, CDR2 FQNEAQ, per germline. Trimming cost V 3 bases and J 0 bases; bases outside gene matches: 15. Here the CDR3 reads CASSFSPQLAGGTYSYEQYF. DNA of the CDR3: TGTGCCAGCAGCTTCTCTCCTCAACTAGCGGGAGGTACCTACTCCTACGAGCAGTACTTC. The whole variable domain, remainder taken from reference TRBV7-8 and TRBJ2-7, is GAGVSQSPRYKVAKRGQDVALRCDPISGHVSLFWYQQALGQGPEFLTYFQNEAQLDKSGLPSDRFFAERPEGSVSTLKIQRTQQEDSAVYLCASSFSPQLAGGTYSYEQYFGPGTRLTVT.

This chain links TRBV5-1 with TRBJ1-2, with a tentative D call TRBD1 (5 bases). Per germline, CDR1 SGHRS and CDR2 YFSETQ. V was pared by 4 bases and J by 2 bases, with 15 bases between. The CDR3 runs 15 residues. CDR3 nucleotides: TGCGCCAGCAGCCCGACGGGGGACCGAAACTATGGCTACACCTTC. Its protein product is CASSPTGDRNYGYTF. Full variable domain (outside the CDR3, taken from reference TRBV5-1 and TRBJ1-2): KAGVTQTPRYLIKTRGQQVTLSCSPISGHRSVSWYQQTPGQGLQFLFEYFSETQRNKGNFPGRFSGRQFSNSRSEMNVSTLELGDSALYLCASSPTGDRNYGYTFGSGTRLTVV.